This entry describes one T cell receptor (beta chain). Antigen: not known. The source of the sample is a study of T cell responses to AZD1222 COVID-19 vaccine. Study-wide results and limits: Clonal diversity was possibly underestimated; the donors were predominantly white British and more often female.

The method was immunoSEQ multiplex PCR; TCRdb's version includes in-frame clones alone and lacks a portion of them. Here the sample spans 95,000 to 150,000 clones, roughly 84% being singletons. Germline V gene data show CDR1 as LGHDT and CDR2 as YNNKEL (reference sequence). CDR3 length equals 14 residues. The trim removed 5 bases at V and 5 bases at J, leaving 8 bases unmatched. This rearrangement joins TRBV3-1 (or the pseudogene TRBV3-2) to TRBJ2-5; TRBD1 aligns across 7 bases. The TCR originated in an adult in good health. The sample was peripheral blood, taken on day 0 of AZD1222 vaccination. The CDR3 loop reads CASSNRDSVETQYF. CDR3 nucleotide sequence: TGTGCCAGCAGCAACCGGGACAGCGTGGAGACCCAGTACTTC.